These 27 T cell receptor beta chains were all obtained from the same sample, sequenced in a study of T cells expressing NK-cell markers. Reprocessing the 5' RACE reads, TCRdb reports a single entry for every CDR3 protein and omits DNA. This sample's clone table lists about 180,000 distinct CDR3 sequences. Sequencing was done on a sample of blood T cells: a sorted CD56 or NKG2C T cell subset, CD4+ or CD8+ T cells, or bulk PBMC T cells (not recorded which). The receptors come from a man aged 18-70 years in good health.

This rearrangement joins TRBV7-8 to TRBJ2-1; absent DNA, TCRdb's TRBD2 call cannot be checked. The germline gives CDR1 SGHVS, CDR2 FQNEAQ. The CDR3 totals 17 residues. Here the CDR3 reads CASSLERRARWDNEQFF.

The CDR3 loop reads CASSPRQGPTYEQYF. The genes are TRBV7-6 and TRBJ2-7; TCRdb reports TRBD1, a call that lacks DNA to check it against. The length of the CDR3 is 15 residues. From germline, CDR1 is SGHVS and CDR2 FNYEAQ.

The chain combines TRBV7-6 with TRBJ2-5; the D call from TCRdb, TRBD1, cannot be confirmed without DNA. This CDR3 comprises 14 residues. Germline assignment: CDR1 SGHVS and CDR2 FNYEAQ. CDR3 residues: CASSLNRATETQYF.

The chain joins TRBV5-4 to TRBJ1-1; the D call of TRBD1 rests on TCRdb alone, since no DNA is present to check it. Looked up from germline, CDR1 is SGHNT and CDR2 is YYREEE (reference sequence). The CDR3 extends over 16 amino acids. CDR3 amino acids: CASSPGTGEFDTEAFF.

This CDR3 reads CASSLTSASGSSYEQYF. The chain is built from TRBV11-1 and TRBJ2-7; TCRdb names TRBD2, which stays unverified in the absence of DNA. Germline assignment: CDR1 SGHAT and CDR2 FQDESV (reference sequence). The CDR3 length is 17 residues.

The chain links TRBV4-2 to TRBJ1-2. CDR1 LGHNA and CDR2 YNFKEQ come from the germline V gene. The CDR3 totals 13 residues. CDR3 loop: CASSPAEALGYTF.

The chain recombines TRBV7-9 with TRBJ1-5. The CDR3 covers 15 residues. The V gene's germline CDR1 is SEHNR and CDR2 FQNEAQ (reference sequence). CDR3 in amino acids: CASSLGGPGDQPQHF. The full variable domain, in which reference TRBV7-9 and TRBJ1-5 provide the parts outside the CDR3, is DTGVSQNPRHKITKRGQNVTFRCDPISEHNRLYWYRQTLGQGPEFLTYFQNEAQLEKSRLLSDRFSAERPKGSFSTLEIQRTEQGDSAMYLCASSLGGPGDQPQHFGDGTRLSIL.

The CDR3 region is CASSFFSGYQETQYF. The chain links TRBV7-9 to TRBJ2-5; TCRdb's D gene call, TRBD2, goes unchecked for lack of DNA. CDR1 and CDR2 from the germline V gene are SEHNR and FQNEAQ (reference sequence). This CDR3 has 15 amino acids. The full variable domain, completed using reference TRBV7-9 and TRBJ2-5, is DTGVSQNPRHKITKRGQNVTFRCDPISEHNRLYWYRQTLGQGPEFLTYFQNEAQLEKSRLLSDRFSAERPKGSFSTLEIQRTEQGDSAMYLCASSFFSGYQETQYFGPGTRLLVL.

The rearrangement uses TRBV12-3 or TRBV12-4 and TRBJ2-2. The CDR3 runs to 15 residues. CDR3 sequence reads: CASSSWASNTGELFF.

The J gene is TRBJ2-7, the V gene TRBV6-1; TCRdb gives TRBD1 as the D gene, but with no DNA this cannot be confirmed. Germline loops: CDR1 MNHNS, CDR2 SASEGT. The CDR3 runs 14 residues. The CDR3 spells CASGEGQGIYEQYF.

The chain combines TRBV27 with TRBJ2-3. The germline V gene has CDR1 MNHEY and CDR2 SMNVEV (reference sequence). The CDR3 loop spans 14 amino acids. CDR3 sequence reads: CASSLYKQTDTQYF.

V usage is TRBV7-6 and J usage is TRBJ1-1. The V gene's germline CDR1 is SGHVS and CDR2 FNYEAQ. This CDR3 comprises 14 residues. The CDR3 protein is CASSSGVGSTEAFF.

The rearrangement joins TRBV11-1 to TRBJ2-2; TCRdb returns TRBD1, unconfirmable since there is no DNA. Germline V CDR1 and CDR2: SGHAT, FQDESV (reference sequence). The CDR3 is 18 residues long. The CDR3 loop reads CASSWDIEQPANTGELFF.

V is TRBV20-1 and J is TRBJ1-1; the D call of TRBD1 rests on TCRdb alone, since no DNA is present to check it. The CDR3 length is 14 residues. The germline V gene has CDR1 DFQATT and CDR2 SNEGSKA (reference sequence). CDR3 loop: CSARAGLSDTEAFF.

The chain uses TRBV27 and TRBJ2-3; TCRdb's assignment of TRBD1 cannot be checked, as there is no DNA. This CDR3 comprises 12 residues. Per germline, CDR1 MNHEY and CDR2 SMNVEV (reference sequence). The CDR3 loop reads CASGGWADTQYF.

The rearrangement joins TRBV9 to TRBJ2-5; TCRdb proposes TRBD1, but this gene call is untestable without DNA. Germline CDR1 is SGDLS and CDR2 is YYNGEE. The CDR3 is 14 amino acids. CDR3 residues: CALRGGVMFETQYF.

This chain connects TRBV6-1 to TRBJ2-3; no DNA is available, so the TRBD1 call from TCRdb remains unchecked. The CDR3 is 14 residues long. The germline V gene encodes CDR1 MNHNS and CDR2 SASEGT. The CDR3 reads CAGAGGGSGDTQYF.

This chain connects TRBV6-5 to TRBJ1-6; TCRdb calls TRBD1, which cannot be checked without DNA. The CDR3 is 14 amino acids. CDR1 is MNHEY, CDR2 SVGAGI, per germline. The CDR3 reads CASSYWQGREPLHF.

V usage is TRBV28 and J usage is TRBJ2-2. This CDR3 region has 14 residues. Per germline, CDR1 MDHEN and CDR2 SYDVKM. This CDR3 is CASSLRSNTGELFF.

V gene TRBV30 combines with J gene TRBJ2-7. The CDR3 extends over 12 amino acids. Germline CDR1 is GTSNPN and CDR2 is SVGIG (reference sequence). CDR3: CAWILSSYEQYF.

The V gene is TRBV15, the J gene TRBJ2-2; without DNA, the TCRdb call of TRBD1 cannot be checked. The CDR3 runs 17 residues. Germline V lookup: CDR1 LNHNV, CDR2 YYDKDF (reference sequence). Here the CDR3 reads CATSRGTGTGGSGELFF.

CDR3: CSVCRDCHSGNTIYF. The chain couples TRBV29-1 to TRBJ1-3. The germline gives CDR1 SQVTM, CDR2 ANQGSEA. The CDR3 extends over 15 amino acids.

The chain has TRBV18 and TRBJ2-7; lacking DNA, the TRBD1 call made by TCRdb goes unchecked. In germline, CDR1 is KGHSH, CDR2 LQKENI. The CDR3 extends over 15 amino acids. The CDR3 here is CASSPSGTGSYEQYF.

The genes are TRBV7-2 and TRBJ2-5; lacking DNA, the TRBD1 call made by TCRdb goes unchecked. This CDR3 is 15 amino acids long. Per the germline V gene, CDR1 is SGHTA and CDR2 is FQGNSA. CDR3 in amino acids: CASSLRGEVQETQYF.

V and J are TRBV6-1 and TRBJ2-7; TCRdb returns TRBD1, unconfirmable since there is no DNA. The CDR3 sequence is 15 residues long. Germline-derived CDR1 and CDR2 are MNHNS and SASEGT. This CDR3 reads CASSWWDNASYEQYF.

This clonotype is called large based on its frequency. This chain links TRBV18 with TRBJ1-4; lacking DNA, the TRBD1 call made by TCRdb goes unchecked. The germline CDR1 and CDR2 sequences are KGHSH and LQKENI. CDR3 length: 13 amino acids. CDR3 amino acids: CASSYRYNEKLFF.

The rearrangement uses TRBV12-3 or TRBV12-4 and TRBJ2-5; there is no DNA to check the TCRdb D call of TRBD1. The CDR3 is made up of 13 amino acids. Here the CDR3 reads CASSSDGGATQYF.